Presented here are 20 T cell receptor beta chains from one specimen sequenced in a study of cytomegalovirus exposure and HLA in healthy donors. PCR was performed using 60 Vbeta and 13 Jbeta primers. The method was immunoSEQ multiplex PCR; TCRdb's version includes in-frame clones alone and lacks a portion of them. The sample includes 200,000 to 250,000 clones, around 85% seen only once; the top ten take 1.3%. Sequencing was carried out using PBMCs. The receptors were sampled from a human donor in good health.

CDR3 sequence: CASSLIGGNTEAFF. In DNA form, the CDR3 reads TGCGCCAGCAGCTTAATAGGGGGGAACACTGAAGCTTTCTTT. The chain couples TRBV5-1 to TRBJ1-1; a possible D gene is TRBD1 (6 bases). This CDR3 comprises 14 residues. The germline V gene has CDR1 SGHRS and CDR2 YFSETQ. With 2 bases removed from V and 1 base from J, the gap between germline ends came to 9 bases.

In regard to this clone: Other DNA sequences of this sample code for an identical CDR3. CDR3 nucleotides: TGCGCCAGCAGCTTGGCAGGAAATAGCAATCAGCCCCAGCATTTT. Its protein product is CASSLAGNSNQPQHF. The V gene is TRBV5-1, the J gene TRBJ1-5; D gene ambiguous. The CDR3 length is 15 residues. V lost 0 bases and J lost 0, with 7 bases in between. The germline V gene encodes CDR1 SGHRS and CDR2 YFSETQ.

This clone has just one count. Germline is not matched at one junction end, which may reflect a read error. The chain combines TRBV7-8 with TRBJ2-7; 9 nucleotides match TRBD2. The CDR3 totals 14 residues. Germline lookup yields CDR1 SGHVS and CDR2 FQNEAQ. CDR3 sequence (DNA): TGTGCCAGCAGCGTAGCGGGAGCACCCCACGAGCAGTACTTC. Translating it yields CASSVAGAPHEQYF.

The chain combines TRBV9 with TRBJ2-1; perhaps TRBD2 as D (5 bases). CDR3 length: 15 residues. Germline V lookup: CDR1 SGDLS, CDR2 YYNGEE. V was pared by 2 bases and J by 2 bases, with 11 bases between. CDR3 protein: CASSVTGSPYNEQFF. The DNA of the CDR3 is TGTGCCAGCAGCGTGACGGGATCTCCCTACAATGAGCAGTTCTTC.

CDR3 amino acids: CASSVGRRGLNEQYF. CDR3 nucleotide sequence: TGTGCCAGCAGCGTAGGAAGAAGGGGACTGAACGAGCAGTACTTC. V and J are TRBV9 and TRBJ2-7, with D possibly being TRBD2 (6 bases). This CDR3 is 15 amino acids long. In germline, CDR1 is SGDLS, CDR2 YYNGEE. The V gene lost 0 bases and the J gene lost 5 bases, with 15 bases spanning the gap.

The chain combines TRBV5-1 with TRBJ1-2; D ambiguous. Trimming took off 0 bases at V and 3 bases at J, with 6 bases between the two ends. Germline CDR1 SGHRS, CDR2 YFSETQ. The CDR3 is 13 amino acids. The CDR3 region has the DNA TGCGCCAGCAGCTTGGACCCAGACTATGGCTACACCTTC. This codes for CASSLDPDYGYTF.

The chain employs TRBV4-1 and TRBJ2-7; 7 nucleotides agree with TRBD2. Germline V lookup: CDR1 MGHRA, CDR2 YSYEKL. With 0 bases clipped from V and 6 bases from J, the junction kept 5 bases outside the gene matches. The CDR3 runs to 14 residues. The CDR3 nucleotides are TGCGCCAGCAGCCAAGATAGACTAGCCGGCGAGCAGTACTTC. This codes for CASSQDRLAGEQYF.

The chain uses TRBV7-9 and TRBJ2-7, with a weak D call TRBD1 (6 bases). Germline values: CDR1 SEHNR, CDR2 FQNEAQ (reference sequence). Trimming cost V 5 bases and J 2 bases, with 19 bases left between them. The CDR3 spans 16 residues. As DNA, the CDR3 is TGTGCCAGCAGCCTCGCGTGGGGGAGACAGGCCTACGAGCAGTACTTC. Protein product: CASSLAWGRQAYEQYF.

Points on this clone: The sample holds other DNA sequences that translate to the same CDR3. The chain has TRBV5-6 and TRBJ1-2; 7 nucleotides match TRBD1. The CDR3 runs 15 residues. The ends lost 8 bases at V and 5 bases at J; junction bases unmatched: 15. Per germline, CDR1 SGHDT and CDR2 YYEEEE. CDR3 amino acids: CASRKPYRGTYGYTF. The CDR3 DNA is TGTGCCAGTAGGAAACCATACAGGGGTACATATGGCTACACCTTC.

This clone occurred once. The rearrangement joins TRBV6-1 to TRBJ2-1, with TRBD2 matching 11 bases. J gave up 9 bases and V 7 bases, and 11 bases lay outside the gene matches. CDR3 length: 15 amino acids. Germline V gene data show CDR1 as MNHNS and CDR2 as SASEGT. The CDR3 sequence is CASTDTSGSVGEQFF. CDR3 coding DNA: TGTGCCAGCACTGACACTAGCGGGAGTGTAGGTGAGCAGTTCTTC.

This chain links TRBV6-1 with TRBJ2-1; 12 bases align to TRBD2. The CDR3 loop spans 16 amino acids. The J segment lost 2 bases and the V segment lost 4 bases, leaving 3 bases of the junction unmatched. CDR1 MNHNS and CDR2 SASEGT come from the germline V gene. CDR3 loop: CASSVLAGGTYNEQFF. The CDR3 coding sequence is TGTGCCAGCAGTGTACTAGCGGGAGGAACCTACAATGAGCAGTTCTTC.

A single count supports this clone. The rearrangement joins TRBV7-9 to TRBJ1-5, with TRBD1 matching 9 bases. CDR1 is SEHNR, CDR2 FQNEAQ, per germline (reference sequence). The CDR3 has 16 residues. Trimming at V came to 8 bases and at J to 3 bases, leaving 11 bases not matched to a gene. The CDR3 reads CASGPTGGRYNQPQHF. The DNA of the CDR3 is TGTGCCAGCGGGCCGACAGGGGGTCGGTACAATCAGCCCCAGCATTTT.

The chain joins TRBV10-3 to TRBJ2-3; the D gene is possibly TRBD2 (6 bases). Trimming removed 10 bases from V and 0 bases from J, with 14 bases in between. The CDR3 is made up of 14 amino acids. Germline CDR1 reads ENHRY; CDR2 reads SYGVKD. For the CDR3, the DNA is TGTGCCACCGTAGCGGTCCTTAGCACAGATACGCAGTATTTT. As protein: CATVAVLSTDTQYF.

The chain couples TRBV6-4 to TRBJ2-1, with 7 bases lining up with TRBD2. This CDR3 contains 15 residues. Per the germline V gene, CDR1 is MRHNA and CDR2 is SNTAGT. After removal of 6 bases from V and 2 bases from J, the junction contained 7 bases not matched to a gene. DNA for the CDR3: TGTGCCAGCAGCCAAGAAGCGGGACCCTACAATGAGCAGTTCTTC. Translating gives CASSQEAGPYNEQFF.

This sequence joins TRBV28 and TRBJ2-5, with D tentatively TRBD2 (5 bases). There are 14 residues in the CDR3. Trimming left V 3 bases short and J 0 bases short, with 8 bases between. The germline gives CDR1 MDHEN, CDR2 SYDVKM. CDR3 sequence: CASSLGANQETQYF. Here the CDR3 DNA reads TGTGCCAGCAGTTTGGGAGCGAACCAAGAGACCCAGTACTTC.

This sequence joins TRBV4-1 and TRBJ2-1; 9 bases are shared with TRBD2. The trim removed 4 bases at V and 6 bases at J, leaving 7 bases unmatched. Germline V lookup: CDR1 MGHRA, CDR2 YSYEKL. There are 15 residues in the CDR3. CDR3 residues: CASSPLREGRNEQFF. CDR3 bases: TGCGCCAGCAGCCCCTTGCGGGAGGGCCGCAATGAGCAGTTCTTC.

The chain couples TRBV7-2 to TRBJ1-2, with 9 bases fitting TRBD1. Germline lookup yields CDR1 SGHTA and CDR2 FQGNSA. V shed 1 base, J shed 4 bases, and the junction held 4 bases outside the gene matches. This CDR3 is 15 amino acids long. The DNA for the CDR3 is TGTGCCAGCAGCTTAGAAGGGACAGGGATCTATGGCTACACCTTC. Translating it yields CASSLEGTGIYGYTF. The full variable domain, in which reference TRBV7-2 and TRBJ1-2 provide the parts outside the CDR3, is GAGVSQSPSNKVTEKGKDVELRCDPISGHTALYWYRQSLGQGLEFLIYFQGNSAPDKSGLPSDRFSAERTGGSVSTLTIQRTQQEDSAVYLCASSLEGTGIYGYTFGSGTRLTVV.

The chain couples TRBV28 to TRBJ2-1; D call uncertain. CDR1 MDHEN and CDR2 SYDVKM come from the germline V gene. The CDR3 is made up of 13 amino acids. V dropped 2 bases and J dropped 8 bases, with 10 bases sitting between them. The CDR3 nucleotides read TGTGCCAGCAGTTTACCTAGGTACCATGAGCAGTTCTTC. Translation: CASSLPRYHEQFF. Combining the CDR3 with reference TRBV28 and TRBJ2-1 gives the whole variable domain DVKVTQSSRYLVKRTGEKVFLECVQDMDHENMFWYRQDPGLGLRLIYFSYDVKMKEKGDIPEGYSVSREKKERFSLILESASTNQTSMYLCASSLPRYHEQFFGPGTRLTVL.

In this sample, this clone turned up a few times. The junction shows a germline mismatch at one end, possibly a read error. V gene TRBV20-1 combines with J gene TRBJ2-1; no clear D gene. Germline values: CDR1 DFQATT, CDR2 SNEGSKA (reference sequence). This CDR3 spans 11 amino acids. This chain's CDR3 is CSARDPLVVLF. The CDR3 DNA reads TGCAGTGCTAGAGATCCCCTAGTGGTGCTCTTC.

The J gene is TRBJ1-4, the V gene TRBV7-9; D is unclear. The length of the CDR3 is 11 residues. Germline V lookup: CDR1 SEHNR, CDR2 FQNEAQ (reference sequence). Trimming left V 3 bases short and J 7 bases short, with 3 bases between. As DNA, the CDR3 is TGTGCCAGCAGCTTTCTTGAAAAACTGTTTTTT. The encoded protein is CASSFLEKLFF.